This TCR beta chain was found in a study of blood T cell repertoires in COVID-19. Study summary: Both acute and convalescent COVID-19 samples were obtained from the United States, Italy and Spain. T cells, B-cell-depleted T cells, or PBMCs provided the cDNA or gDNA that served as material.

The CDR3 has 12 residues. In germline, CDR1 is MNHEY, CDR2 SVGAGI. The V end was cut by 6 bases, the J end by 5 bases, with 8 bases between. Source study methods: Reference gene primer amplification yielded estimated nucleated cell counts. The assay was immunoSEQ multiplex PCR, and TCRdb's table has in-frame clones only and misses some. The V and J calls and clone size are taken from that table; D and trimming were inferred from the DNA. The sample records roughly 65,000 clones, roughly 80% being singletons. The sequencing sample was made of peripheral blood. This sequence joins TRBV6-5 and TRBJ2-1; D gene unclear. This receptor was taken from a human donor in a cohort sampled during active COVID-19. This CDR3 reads CASSRQDNEQFF. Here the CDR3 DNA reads TGTGCCAGCAGCCGCCAGGACAATGAGCAGTTCTTC.